This TCR beta chain was sequenced in a study of blood T cells in healthy people across ages. The V and J ends lost 1 base and 4 bases, in that order; junction bases with no gene match: 9. The V gene's germline CDR1 is DFQATT and CDR2 SNEGSKA (reference sequence). This CDR3 has 17 amino acids. This clonotype was picked up one time. Healthy Caucasian individuals from Russia aged about 6 to 90 were enrolled as donors. Extraction of total RNA produced a minimum of 5 micrograms from each sample. The second PCR ran roughly 7 to 12 cycles with a sample-barcoded 5' primer and J-beta primers. Via MiXCR, TCRdb re-called the 5' RACE reads, giving one row per CDR3 protein. The repertoire includes roughly 640,000 distinct CDR3 sequences, approximately 30% of them detected once, and 15% to 18% sits in the top ten.

The genes are TRBV20-1 and TRBJ2-1; 11 nucleotides agree with TRBD2. Sample: blood. The receptor was derived from a woman over 75 in good health. Written as DNA, the CDR3 is TGCAGTGCTAGAGTGGTTCTAGCGGGAGGCCCATACAATGAGCAGTTCTTC. Protein: CSARVVLAGGPYNEQFF.